The 12 T cell receptor beta chains presented below share a single source sample, sequenced in a study of blood T cell repertoires in COVID-19. Repertoires were generated with immunoSEQ multiplex PCR, while TCRdb's copy carries only in-frame clones and drops some. The repertoire holds tens of thousands of clones, with 70% to 85% as singletons. Sequenced input: peripheral blood. The source is a man in his sixties with active or convalescent COVID-19.

The rearrangement joins TRBV7-2 to TRBJ2-7; TRBD2 matches at 7 bases. Germline V CDR1 and CDR2: SGHTA, FQGNSA. This CDR3 is 15 amino acids long. The junction had 12 bases not matched to a gene; V was cut back by 7 bases and J by 3 bases. As DNA, the CDR3 is TGTGCCAGCAAGGCCTACGGGGGGACCCACTACGAGCAGTACTTC. Its translation: CASKAYGGTHYEQYF.

The genes are TRBV6-5 and TRBJ2-1, with 10 bases that match TRBD2. This CDR3 comprises 14 residues. Trimming took 6 bases from V and 3 from J; bases not matched to a gene: 2. Germline V gene lookup returns CDR1 MNHEY and CDR2 SVGAGI. CDR3: CASRSGGVYNEQFF. The CDR3 bases are TGTGCCAGCAGGAGCGGGGGGGTCTACAATGAGCAGTTCTTC.

In nucleotides, the CDR3 is TGTGCCAGCAGCTTGGACTCCCCCGGCTACACCTTC. Translated, it gives CASSLDSPGYTF. V usage is TRBV7-2 and J usage is TRBJ1-2; D ambiguous. The ends were cut back, 3 bases at V and 8 bases at J, with 10 bases in the middle. The CDR3 contains 12 residues. Germline CDR1 and CDR2: SGHTA and FQGNSA.

The chain links TRBV28 to TRBJ1-6, with 9 bases fitting TRBD1. Per the germline V gene, CDR1 is MDHEN and CDR2 is SYDVKM. This CDR3 is 17 amino acids long. Trimming at V came to 1 base and at J to 9 bases, leaving 10 bases not matched to a gene. The CDR3 is CASSLLGDREIGSPLHF. CDR3 sequence (DNA): TGTGCCAGCAGTTTATTGGGGGACAGGGAGATAGGTTCACCCCTCCACTTT. Complete variable domain (other parts from reference TRBV28 and TRBJ1-6): DVKVTQSSRYLVKRTGEKVFLECVQDMDHENMFWYRQDPGLGLRLIYFSYDVKMKEKGDIPEGYSVSREKKERFSLILESASTNQTSMYLCASSLLGDREIGSPLHFGNGTRLTVT.

The chain recombines TRBV6-1 with TRBJ2-4; possible D gene TRBD2, 6 bases. The CDR3 runs 14 residues. V shed 1 base and J shed 6 bases, with 10 bases lying between them. CDR1 MNHNS and CDR2 SASEGT come from the germline V gene. CDR3 region: CASSEGGGINIQYF. The CDR3 region has the DNA TGTGCCAGCAGTGAAGGGGGAGGCATAAACATTCAGTACTTC.

J is TRBJ2-7 and V is TRBV7-2, with D tentatively TRBD1 (7 bases). Germline CDR1 reads SGHTA; CDR2 reads FQGNSA. This CDR3 region has 17 residues. With 3 bases removed from V and 4 bases from J, the gap between germline ends came to 22 bases. CDR3 coding DNA: TGTGCCAGCAGCTTCCGGGGCCCTGCAGGGGGGCAGTACGAGCAGTACTTC. The encoded protein is CASSFRGPAGGQYEQYF.

The J gene is TRBJ1-1, the V gene TRBV6-1, with 7 bases lining up with TRBD1. Per the germline V gene, CDR1 is MNHNS and CDR2 is SASEGT. CDR3 size: 16 residues. Trimming at V came to 2 bases and at J to 0 bases, leaving 6 bases not matched to a gene. The CDR3 protein is CASSERDSFMNTEAFF. The DNA of the CDR3 is TGTGCCAGCAGTGAACGGGACAGCTTCATGAACACTGAAGCTTTCTTT.

The chain employs TRBV4-1 and TRBJ2-5; D remains ambiguous. Trimming left V 1 base short and J 0 bases short, with 15 bases between. This CDR3 spans 17 amino acids. Germline loops: CDR1 MGHRA, CDR2 YSYEKL. Written as DNA, the CDR3 is TGCGCCAGCAGCCAAGCTAACTTATTGAGCAACCAAGAGACCCAGTACTTC. It translates to CASSQANLLSNQETQYF.

The chain carries TRBV9 and TRBJ2-7; TRBD2 aligns across 12 bases. With V trimmed by 4 bases and J by 4 bases, 12 bases remained unmatched. The CDR3 runs 17 residues. The V gene's germline CDR1 is SGDLS and CDR2 YYNGEE. CDR3 sequence (DNA): TGTGCCAGCAGCCCCTTAAGGGCTAGCGGGGGGGCTTACGAGCAGTACTTC. Translating it yields CASSPLRASGGAYEQYF. The complete variable domain, with remaining parts taken from reference TRBV9 and TRBJ2-7, reads DSGVTQTPKHLITATGQRVTLRCSPRSGDLSVYWYQQSLDQGLQFLIQYYNGEERAKGNILERFSAQQFPDLHSELNLSSLELGDSALYFCASSPLRASGGAYEQYFGPGTRLTVT.

The CDR3 protein is CASSLVRTFDNEQFF. CDR3 sequence (DNA): TGTGCCAGCAGCTTAGTGCGGACTTTTGACAATGAGCAGTTCTTC. V usage is TRBV7-9 and J usage is TRBJ2-1; TRBD2 might be the D (5 bases). Trimming removed 1 base from V and 5 bases from J, with 12 bases in between. Germline-derived CDR1 and CDR2 are SEHNR and FQNEAQ (reference sequence). This CDR3 comprises 15 residues.

This clone was counted only a few times. An end of the junction does not agree with germline; a read error may underlie this. The chain combines TRBV18 with TRBJ1-5; 7 bases are shared with TRBD1. The length of the CDR3 is 13 residues. Germline assignment: CDR1 KGHSH and CDR2 LQKENI. As DNA, the CDR3 is TGTGCCAGTTCACAGGGGAGCAATCAGCCCCAGCATTTT. Translation: CASSQGSNQPQHF.

V usage is TRBV29-1 and J usage is TRBJ2-5; tentative D call: TRBD1 (5 bases). The CDR3 sequence is 14 residues long. Germline V gene lookup returns CDR1 SQVTM and CDR2 ANQGSEA. The ends were cut back, 1 base at V and 10 bases at J, with 19 bases in the middle. CDR3 bases: TGCAGCGTTGAAGTTCCAGGGTGGGTGCGCTGCCAGTACTTC. Translating it yields CSVEVPGWVRCQYF.